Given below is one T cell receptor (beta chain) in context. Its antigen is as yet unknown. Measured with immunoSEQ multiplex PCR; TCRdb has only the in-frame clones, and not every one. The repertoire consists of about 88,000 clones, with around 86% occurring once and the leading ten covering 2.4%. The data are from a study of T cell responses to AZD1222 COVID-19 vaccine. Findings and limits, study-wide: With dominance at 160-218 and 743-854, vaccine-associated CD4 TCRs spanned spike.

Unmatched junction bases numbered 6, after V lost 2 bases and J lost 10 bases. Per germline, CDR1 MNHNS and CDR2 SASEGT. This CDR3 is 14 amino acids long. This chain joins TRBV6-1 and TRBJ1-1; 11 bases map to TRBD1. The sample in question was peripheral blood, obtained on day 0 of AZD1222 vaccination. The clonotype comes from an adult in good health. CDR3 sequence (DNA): TGTGCCAGCAGTGAACTCGGACAGGGGGCGAGAGCTTTCTTT. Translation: CASSELGQGARAFF.